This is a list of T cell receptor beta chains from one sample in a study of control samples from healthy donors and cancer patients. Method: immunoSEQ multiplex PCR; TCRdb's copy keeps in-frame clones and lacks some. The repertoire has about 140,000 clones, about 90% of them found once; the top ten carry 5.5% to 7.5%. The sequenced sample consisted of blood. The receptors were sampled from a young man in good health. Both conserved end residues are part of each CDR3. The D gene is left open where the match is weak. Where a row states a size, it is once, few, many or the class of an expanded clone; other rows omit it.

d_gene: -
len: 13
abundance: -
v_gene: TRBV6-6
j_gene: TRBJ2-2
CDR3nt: TGTGCCAGCAGGCAGATGAACACCGGGGAGCTGTTTTTT
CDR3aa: CASRQMNTGELFF

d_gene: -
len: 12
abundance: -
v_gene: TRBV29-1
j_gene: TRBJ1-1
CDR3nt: TGCAGCGTTGATAGGTCAGACACTGAAGCTTTCTTT
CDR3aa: CSVDRSDTEAFF

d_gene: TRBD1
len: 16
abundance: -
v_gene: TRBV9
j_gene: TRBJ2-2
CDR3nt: TGTGCCAGCAGCTCGCTTGAGGGGGCCTACACCGGGGAGCTGTTTTTT
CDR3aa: CASSSLEGAYTGELFF

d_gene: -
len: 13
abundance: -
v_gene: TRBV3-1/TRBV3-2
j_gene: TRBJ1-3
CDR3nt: TGTGCCAGCAGCCAAGATCAGAAAAACACCATATATTTT
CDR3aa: CASSQDQKNTIYF

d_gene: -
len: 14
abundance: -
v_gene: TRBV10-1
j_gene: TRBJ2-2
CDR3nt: TGCGCCAGCAGTGAAGGCTCCCACACCGGGGAGCTGTTTTTT
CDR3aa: CASSEGSHTGELFF

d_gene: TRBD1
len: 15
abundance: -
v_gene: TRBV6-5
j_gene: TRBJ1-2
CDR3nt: TGTGCCAGCAGCACTGGACAGGGAACCTTCTATGGCTACACCTTC
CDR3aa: CASSTGQGTFYGYTF

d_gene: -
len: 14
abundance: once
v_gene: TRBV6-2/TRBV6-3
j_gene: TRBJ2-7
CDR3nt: TGTGCCAGCAGTACAGGACCCCTGTCTTACGAGCAGTACTTC
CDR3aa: CASSTGPLSYEQYF

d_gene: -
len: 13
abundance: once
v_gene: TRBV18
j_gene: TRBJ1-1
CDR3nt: TGTGCCAGCTCACCACCTAGCGTCGATGAAGCTTTCTTT
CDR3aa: CASSPPSVDEAFF

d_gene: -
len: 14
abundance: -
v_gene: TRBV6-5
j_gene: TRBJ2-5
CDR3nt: TGTGCCAGCAGTCTTTCAGGGGTGCAAGAGACCCAGTACTTC
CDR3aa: CASSLSGVQETQYF

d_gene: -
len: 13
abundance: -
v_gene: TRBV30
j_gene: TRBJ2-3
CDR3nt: TGTGCCTGGAGGCATGGGGCGGGAGATACGCAGTATTTT
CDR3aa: CAWRHGAGDTQYF

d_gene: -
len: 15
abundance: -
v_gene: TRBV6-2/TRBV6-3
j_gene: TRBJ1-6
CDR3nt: TGTGCCAGCGGTTCGGGGAGCTCCTATAATTCACCCCTCCACTTT
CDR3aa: CASGSGSSYNSPLHF

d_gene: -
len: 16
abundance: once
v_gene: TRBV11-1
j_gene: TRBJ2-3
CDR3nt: TGTGCCAGCAGCTTAGTACCTCGGGCTCAGTATAATACGCAGTATTTT
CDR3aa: CASSLVPRAQYNTQYF

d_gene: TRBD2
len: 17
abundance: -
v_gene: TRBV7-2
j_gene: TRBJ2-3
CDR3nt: TGTGCCAGCAGCTTAGCGCTTTGGCGGGGGGTCACAGATACGCAGTATTTT
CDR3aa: CASSLALWRGVTDTQYF

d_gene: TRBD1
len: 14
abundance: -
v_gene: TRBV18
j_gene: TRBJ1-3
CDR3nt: TGTGCCAGCTCTCCGGGACAGCCAGGAAACACCATATATTTT
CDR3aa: CASSPGQPGNTIYF

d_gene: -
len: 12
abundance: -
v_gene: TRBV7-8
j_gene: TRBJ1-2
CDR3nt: TGTGCCAGCAGCCTAAGGGACACCGGCTACACCTTC
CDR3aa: CASSLRDTGYTF

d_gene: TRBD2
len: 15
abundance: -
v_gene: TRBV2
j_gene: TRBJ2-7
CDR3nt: TGTGCCAGCAGTGAGGGCCGCGGGGGGATCAGCGAGCAGTACTTC
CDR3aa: CASSEGRGGISEQYF